A single sample gave rise to the 30 T cell receptor beta chains below, sequenced in a study of blood T cell repertoires in COVID-19. Generated by immunoSEQ multiplex PCR, the TCRdb table keeps only in-frame clones and is missing some. Seen here are more than 110,000 clones, about four fifths observed once, and the top ten hold more than 7%. Sequenced sample: peripheral blood. All receptors come from a human donor in a cohort sampled during active COVID-19.

The V gene is TRBV5-8, the J gene TRBJ1-6, with a possible D match to TRBD1 (6 bases). This CDR3 is built from 16 residues. Trimming shortened V by 0 bases and J by 6 bases, and 13 bases separated the two germline ends. Germline V lookup: CDR1 SGHTS, CDR2 YDEGEE. CDR3: CASSLGRGALNSPLHF. Written as DNA, the CDR3 is TGTGCCAGCAGCTTGGGGCGGGGGGCGCTTAATTCACCCCTCCACTTT. Full variable domain (rest looked up from reference TRBV5-8 and TRBJ1-6): EAGVTQSPTHLIKTRGQQATLRCSPISGHTSVYWYQQALGLGLQFLLWYDEGEERNRGNFPPRFSGRQFPNYSSELNVNALELEDSALYLCASSLGRGALNSPLHFGNGTRLTVT.

The chain recombines TRBV27 with TRBJ1-2; 8 positions match TRBD1. Germline assignment: CDR1 MNHEY and CDR2 SMNVEV (reference sequence). This CDR3 spans 14 amino acids. After removal of 4 bases from V and 1 base from J, the junction contained 2 bases not matched to a gene. CDR3 sequence (DNA): TGTGCCAGCAGTTCAGGGGGCCTTAACTATGGCTACACCTTC. It translates to CASSSGGLNYGYTF.

The chain links TRBV30 to TRBJ1-5, with 7 positions matching TRBD1. With V trimmed by 2 bases and J by 5 bases, 9 bases remained unmatched. CDR3 size: 15 residues. The germline CDR1 and CDR2 sequences are GTSNPN and SVGIG (reference sequence). The CDR3, as DNA: TGTGCCTGGAGTTATCGGGACAGCTTTTATCAGCCCCAGCATTTT. Translated: CAWSYRDSFYQPQHF.

This chain joins TRBV19 and TRBJ2-3; 13 bases align to TRBD2. Germline CDR1 is LNHDA and CDR2 is SQIVND (reference sequence). CDR3 length: 17 residues. With V trimmed by 3 bases and J by 5 bases, 8 bases remained unmatched. CDR3 residues: CASSMTSGGLRLDTQYF. In DNA, the CDR3 is TGTGCCAGTAGTATGACTAGCGGGGGGTTAAGATTAGATACGCAGTATTTT.

This sequence joins TRBV25-1 and TRBJ1-1; 7 positions agree with TRBD1. V lost 6 bases to trimming and J lost 5 bases; unmatched junction nucleotides: 9. Germline V lookup: CDR1 MGHDK, CDR2 SYGVNS. CDR3 size: 14 residues. The CDR3 is CASRETGWKTEAFF. Written as DNA, the CDR3 is TGTGCCAGCAGGGAGACAGGGTGGAAAACTGAAGCTTTCTTT.

The chain uses TRBV3-1 (or the pseudogene TRBV3-2) and TRBJ1-6, with D unresolved. The ends were cut back, 5 bases at V and 10 bases at J, with 15 bases in the middle. The CDR3 covers 14 residues. CDR1 LGHDT and CDR2 YNNKEL come from the germline V gene (reference sequence). CDR3: CASSLPGRESPLHF. The CDR3 DNA reads as TGTGCCAGCAGCTTACCGGGAAGGGAATCACCCCTCCACTTT.

The rearrangement links TRBV7-6 to TRBJ2-1, with D maybe TRBD2 (6 bases). The CDR3 runs 16 residues. Germline V gene data show CDR1 as SGHVS and CDR2 as FNYEAQ. V shed 5 bases and J shed 9 bases, with 23 bases lying between them. The CDR3 sequence is CASSPPGAAGGGEQFF. CDR3 coding DNA: TGTGCCAGCAGCCCCCCCGGCGCAGCGGGTGGTGGTGAGCAGTTCTTC.

V usage is TRBV6-5 and J usage is TRBJ1-6; 7 nucleotides agree with TRBD1. Germline assignment: CDR1 MNHEY and CDR2 SVGAGI. With 5 bases clipped from V and 6 bases from J, the junction kept 7 bases outside the gene matches. CDR3 size: 15 residues. CDR3 in DNA: TGTGCCAGCAGTACTCGGGACAGTACTAATTCACCCCTCCACTTT. This codes for CASSTRDSTNSPLHF.

The chain joins TRBV12-5 to TRBJ1-2; D not resolved. Trimming shortened V by 5 bases and J by 3 bases, and 4 bases separated the two germline ends. CDR3 size: 11 residues. The germline gives CDR1 LGHNT, CDR2 FRNRAP. CDR3 residues: CASGTDYGYTF. The CDR3 nucleotides read TGTGCTAGTGGTACGGACTATGGCTACACCTTC.

V gene TRBV5-1 combines with J gene TRBJ1-4; D is unresolved. V was cut by 0 bases and J by 0 bases, with 3 bases left in between. In germline, CDR1 is SGHRS, CDR2 YFSETQ. This CDR3 spans 14 amino acids. The CDR3: CASSLAATNEKLFF. In DNA, the CDR3 is TGCGCCAGCAGCTTGGCTGCAACTAATGAAAAACTGTTTTTT.

The chain is built from TRBV10-3 and TRBJ2-1, with 9 positions matching TRBD2. V was clipped by 0 bases and J by 5 bases; unmatched bases: 11. The CDR3 has 18 residues. Germline V gene data show CDR1 as ENHRY and CDR2 as SYGVKD. The CDR3 is CAISESSHLAGGNNEQFF. The CDR3 nucleotides are TGTGCCATCAGTGAGTCCTCCCATCTTGCGGGGGGGAACAATGAGCAGTTCTTC.

Note on this clone: The identical CDR3 is also encoded by other nucleotide sequences in the sample. J is TRBJ2-7 and V is TRBV4-2; TRBD1 matches at 7 bases. Germline V gene sequence: CDR1 LGHNA, CDR2 YNFKEQ. V was clipped by 2 bases and J by 4 bases; unmatched bases: 5. This CDR3 is 14 amino acids long. CDR3 bases: TGTGCCAGCAGCCAACCGGGACAGTTATACGAGCAGTACTTC. Translating gives CASSQPGQLYEQYF.

The rearrangement joins TRBV4-2 to TRBJ1-5; D perhaps matches TRBD1 (6 bases). Trimming removed 1 base from V and 0 bases from J, with 10 bases in between. Per the germline V gene, CDR1 is LGHNA and CDR2 is YNFKEQ. The CDR3 extends over 16 amino acids. CDR3 bases: TGTGCCAGCAGCCAAGCGGGGGGCAATAGCAATCAGCCCCAGCATTTT. Translated, it gives CASSQAGGNSNQPQHF.

V is TRBV18 and J is TRBJ2-7, with a weak D call TRBD1 (6 bases). The CDR3 loop spans 13 amino acids. V was pared by 3 bases and J by 3 bases, with 9 bases between. Germline V lookup: CDR1 KGHSH, CDR2 LQKENI. The CDR3 bases are TGTGCCAGCTCACCGGCCAGGGGCTACGAGCAGTACTTC. This gives the protein CASSPARGYEQYF.

The rearrangement links TRBV19 to TRBJ1-6; 9 nucleotides line up with TRBD1. Germline V gene lookup returns CDR1 LNHDA and CDR2 SQIVND (reference sequence). The V and J ends lost 3 bases and 1 base, in that order; junction bases with no gene match: 4. The CDR3 spans 17 residues. The DNA of the CDR3 is TGTGCCAGTAGTATGGACAGGGGTTTGTCCTATAATTCACCCCTCCACTTT. This codes for CASSMDRGLSYNSPLHF. Variable domain in full (rest from reference TRBV19 and TRBJ1-6): DGGITQSPKYLFRKEGQNVTLSCEQNLNHDAMYWYRQDPGQGLRLIYYSQIVNDFQKGDIAEGYSVSREKKESFPLTVTSAQKNPTAFYLCASSMDRGLSYNSPLHFGNGTRLTVT.

The chain links TRBV19 to TRBJ2-7; 11 bases match TRBD2. CDR1 and CDR2 (germline): LNHDA, SQIVND (reference sequence). Unmatched junction bases numbered 9, after V lost 5 bases and J lost 3 bases. The CDR3 spans 16 residues. Here the CDR3 DNA reads TGTGCCAGTAGTTCCAATCTAGCGGGGGGCAGCTACGAGCAGTACTTC. Protein product: CASSSNLAGGSYEQYF.

The rearrangement joins TRBV5-1 to TRBJ2-5; D gene ambiguous. Germline V lookup: CDR1 SGHRS, CDR2 YFSETQ. Trimming removed 3 bases from V and 1 base from J, with 16 bases in between. The length of the CDR3 is 16 residues. CDR3 amino acids: CASSSRTSGIQETQYF. For the CDR3, the DNA is TGCGCCAGCAGCTCCCGAACGTCAGGTATCCAAGAGACCCAGTACTTC.

The V and J genes are TRBV3-1 (or the pseudogene TRBV3-2) and TRBJ2-5; TRBD2 aligns across 10 bases. Unmatched junction bases numbered 13, after V lost 4 bases and J lost 5 bases. This CDR3 comprises 17 residues. Per the germline V gene, CDR1 is LGHDT and CDR2 is YNNKEL (reference sequence). The CDR3 spells CASSPGGSGGRAETQYF. As DNA, the CDR3 is TGTGCCAGCAGCCCAGGAGGTAGCGGGGGGCGGGCGGAGACCCAGTACTTC.

The chain combines TRBV19 with TRBJ2-6; the match to TRBD1 covers 7 bases. Germline V gene lookup returns CDR1 LNHDA and CDR2 SQIVND (reference sequence). V lost 5 bases and J lost 0; bases outside the gene matches: 10. The CDR3 has 18 amino acids. The CDR3 spells CASSVQGTVTSGANVLTF. In DNA form, the CDR3 reads TGTGCCAGTAGTGTACAGGGGACGGTAACCTCTGGGGCCAACGTCCTGACTTTC.

The CDR3 loop reads CASRRTGNYNEQFF. The CDR3, as DNA: TGTGCCAGCCGGAGGACAGGGAACTACAATGAGCAGTTCTTC. This rearrangement joins TRBV27 to TRBJ2-1; the match to TRBD1 covers 8 bases. The junction had 6 bases not matched to a gene; V was cut back by 8 bases and J by 3 bases. CDR1 and CDR2 from the germline V gene are MNHEY and SMNVEV (reference sequence). This CDR3 comprises 14 residues.

The rearrangement uses TRBV2 and TRBJ2-1, with D maybe TRBD1 (5 bases). The CDR3 runs to 13 residues. In germline, CDR1 is SNHLY, CDR2 FYNNEI. Trimming took off 2 bases at V and 6 bases at J, with 8 bases between the two ends. CDR3 bases: TGTGCCAGCAGTGAACAGGGAATCAATGAGCAGTTCTTC. Amino acid sequence: CASSEQGINEQFF.

V is TRBV20-1 and J is TRBJ1-2; perhaps TRBD1 as D (5 bases). There are 9 residues in the CDR3. Germline assignment: CDR1 DFQATT and CDR2 SNEGSKA (reference sequence). Here the CDR3 DNA reads TGCAACCCGGGGGACGGCTACACCTTC. Translated, it gives CNPGDGYTF.

V is TRBV6-5 and J is TRBJ1-1; D gene unclear. The length of the CDR3 is 15 residues. Germline V gene data show CDR1 as MNHEY and CDR2 as SVGAGI. Trimming took 0 bases from V and 0 from J, leaving 8 bases between them. The DNA of the CDR3 is TGTGCCAGCAGTTACTCCCGCAGATTGAACACTGAAGCTTTCTTT. As protein: CASSYSRRLNTEAFF.

The V call is TRBV7-6, the J call TRBJ1-3, with D perhaps matching TRBD1 (5 bases). From germline, CDR1 is SGHVS and CDR2 FNYEAQ. The CDR3 is made up of 17 amino acids. V lost 0 bases to trimming and J lost 0 bases, with 12 bases between them. As DNA, the CDR3 is TGTGCCAGCAGCTTAGCGCAGGCGGGGGGCTCTGGAAACACCATATATTTT. Protein sequence: CASSLAQAGGSGNTIYF.

The genes are TRBV14 and TRBJ2-2, with D possibly being TRBD1 (6 bases). The CDR3 is made up of 14 amino acids. Trimming removed 6 bases from V and 3 bases from J, with 11 bases in between. Germline V CDR1 and CDR2: SGHDN, FVKESK. CDR3 sequence reads: CASRPTGYTGELFF. As DNA, the CDR3 is TGTGCCAGCAGACCGACAGGATACACCGGGGAGCTGTTTTTT.

This clone occurred once. Other DNA sequences from this sample encode an identical CDR3 as well. The J gene is TRBJ1-2, the V gene TRBV5-1, with 9 bases aligning to TRBD1. CDR1 SGHRS and CDR2 YFSETQ come from the germline V gene. Trimming took 2 bases from V and 6 from J; bases not matched to a gene: 2. The CDR3 runs 13 residues. CDR3 loop: CASSLGQGNGYTF. The CDR3 DNA reads TGCGCCAGCAGCTTAGGACAGGGGAATGGCTACACCTTC.

J is TRBJ1-2 and V is TRBV27, with TRBD1 matching 8 bases. This CDR3 has 13 residues. V lost 7 bases, J lost 6 bases, and 7 bases stayed unmatched. Germline V gene data show CDR1 as MNHEY and CDR2 as SMNVEV (reference sequence). CDR3 nucleotides: TGTGCCAGCAAGCAGACAGGGGCTGATGGCTACACCTTC. Translating it yields CASKQTGADGYTF.

The chain recombines TRBV2 with TRBJ2-7, with 7 bases fitting TRBD2. This CDR3 region has 13 residues. Per germline, CDR1 SNHLY and CDR2 FYNNEI. Unmatched junction bases numbered 4, after V lost 6 bases and J lost 2 bases. CDR3 loop: CASRAGGTYEQYF. The CDR3 coding sequence is TGTGCCAGCAGGGCCGGGGGGACCTACGAGCAGTACTTC.

This clone was picked up a small number of times. The chain recombines TRBV4-1 with TRBJ2-1; 8 bases are shared with TRBD1. Trimming took 0 bases from V and 0 from J; bases not matched to a gene: 4. CDR3 size: 17 residues. Germline lookup yields CDR1 MGHRA and CDR2 YSYEKL. The CDR3 DNA reads as TGCGCCAGCAGCCAAGAGGGACAGGCCAGCTCCTACAATGAGCAGTTCTTC. This codes for CASSQEGQASSYNEQFF.

This clone was seen a few times. The gene calls are TRBV1 and TRBJ2-7; TRBD2 is taken as the D call from the table, unchecked against the DNA. TRBV1 is noted as a pseudogene. The CDR3 sequence is 13 residues long. CDR3 bases: TGCACCAGCAGCCAACGGCGGGGGGACGAGCAGTACTTC. Its translation: CTSSQRRGDEQYF.